The clone carrying this TCR beta chain was detected only a few times. The CDR3 is 15 residues long. Losses at the gene ends were 4 bases for V and 0 bases for J; bases not matched to a gene: 4. Germline-derived CDR1 and CDR2 are LGHNA and YSLEER. This record belongs to a study of patients and donors after allogeneic stem cell transplantation. MiXCR, run by TCRdb on the RT-PCR reads, gives a single entry per CDR3 protein. In the table there are about 40,000 distinct CDR3 sequences, roughly 30% of which are singletons. The chain employs TRBV4-3 and TRBJ2-7, with 9 positions matching TRBD2. Input material: blood, either unsorted or a sorted T cell fraction (not recorded which). The receptor was derived from a human donor who was either an allogeneic HSCT recipient or a stem cell or donor lymphocyte infusion donor (not recorded which). It is not recorded whose cells these are; they may come from a transplant donor. CDR3 sequence reads: CASSPRTSVSYEQYF. The CDR3 DNA sequence: TGCGCCAGCAGCCCTCGGACTAGCGTCTCCTACGAGCAGTACTTC.